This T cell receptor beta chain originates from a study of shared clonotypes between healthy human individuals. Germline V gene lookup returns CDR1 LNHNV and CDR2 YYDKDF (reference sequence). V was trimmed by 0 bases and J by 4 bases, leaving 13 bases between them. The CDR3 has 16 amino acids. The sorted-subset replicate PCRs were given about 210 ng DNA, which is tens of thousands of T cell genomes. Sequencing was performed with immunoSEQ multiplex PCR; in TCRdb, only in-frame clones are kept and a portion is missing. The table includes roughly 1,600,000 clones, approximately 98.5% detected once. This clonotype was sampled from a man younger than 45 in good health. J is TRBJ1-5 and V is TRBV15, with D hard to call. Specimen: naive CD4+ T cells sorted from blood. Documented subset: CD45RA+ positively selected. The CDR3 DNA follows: TGTGCCACCAGCAGAGATTTACGGGTCACTAATCAGCCCCAGCATTTT. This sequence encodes CATSRDLRVTNQPQHF. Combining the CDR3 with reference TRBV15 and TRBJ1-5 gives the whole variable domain DAMVIQNPRYQVTQFGKPVTLSCSQTLNHNVMYWYQQKSSQAPKLLFHYYDKDFNNEADTPDNFQSRRPNTSFCFLDIRSPGLGDTAMYLCATSRDLRVTNQPQHFGDGTRLSIL.